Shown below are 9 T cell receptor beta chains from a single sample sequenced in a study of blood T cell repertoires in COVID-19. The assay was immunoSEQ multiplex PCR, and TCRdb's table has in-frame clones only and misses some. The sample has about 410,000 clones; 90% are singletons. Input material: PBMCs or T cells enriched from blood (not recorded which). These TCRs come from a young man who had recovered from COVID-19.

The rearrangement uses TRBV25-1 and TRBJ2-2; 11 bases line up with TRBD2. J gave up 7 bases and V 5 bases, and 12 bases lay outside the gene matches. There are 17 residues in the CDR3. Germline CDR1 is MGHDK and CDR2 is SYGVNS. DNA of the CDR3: TGTGCCAGCAGTCCACGAACTAGCGGGAGCCGCGGCGGGGAGCTGTTTTTT. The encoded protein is CASSPRTSGSRGGELFF.

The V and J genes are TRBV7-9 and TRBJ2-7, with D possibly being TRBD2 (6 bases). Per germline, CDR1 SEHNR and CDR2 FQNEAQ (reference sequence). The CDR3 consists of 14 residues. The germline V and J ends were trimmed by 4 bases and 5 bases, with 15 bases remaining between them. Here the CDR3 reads CASSSDPGADEQYF. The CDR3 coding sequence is TGTGCCAGCAGCTCAGACCCGGGAGCGGACGAGCAGTACTTC.

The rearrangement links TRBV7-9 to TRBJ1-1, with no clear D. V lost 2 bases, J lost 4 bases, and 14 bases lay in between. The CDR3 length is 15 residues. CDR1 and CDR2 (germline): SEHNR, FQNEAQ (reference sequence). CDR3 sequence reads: CASSLLPGVGTEAFF. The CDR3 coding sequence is TGTGCCAGCAGCTTACTTCCCGGGGTAGGCACTGAAGCTTTCTTT.

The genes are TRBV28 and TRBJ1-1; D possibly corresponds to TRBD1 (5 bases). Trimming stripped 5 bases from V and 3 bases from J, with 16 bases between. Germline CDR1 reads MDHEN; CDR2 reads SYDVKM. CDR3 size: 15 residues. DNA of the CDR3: TGTGCCAGCAGTGGGAGGGGAACTTTAGACACTGAAGCTTTCTTT. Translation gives CASSGRGTLDTEAFF.

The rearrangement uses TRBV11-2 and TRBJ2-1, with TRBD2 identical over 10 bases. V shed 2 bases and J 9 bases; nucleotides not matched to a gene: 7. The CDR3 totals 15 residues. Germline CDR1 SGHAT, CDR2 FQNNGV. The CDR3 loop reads CASSLLVAGGGEQFF. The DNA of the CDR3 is TGTGCCAGCAGCTTATTGGTAGCGGGAGGTGGTGAGCAGTTCTTC.

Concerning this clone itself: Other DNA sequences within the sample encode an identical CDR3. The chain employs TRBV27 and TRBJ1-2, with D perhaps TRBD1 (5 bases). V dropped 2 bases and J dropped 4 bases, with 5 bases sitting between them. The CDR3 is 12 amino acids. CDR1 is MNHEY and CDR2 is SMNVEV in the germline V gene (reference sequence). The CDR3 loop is CASSLQGYGYTF. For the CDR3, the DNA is TGTGCCAGCAGTTTACAGGGCTATGGCTACACCTTC.

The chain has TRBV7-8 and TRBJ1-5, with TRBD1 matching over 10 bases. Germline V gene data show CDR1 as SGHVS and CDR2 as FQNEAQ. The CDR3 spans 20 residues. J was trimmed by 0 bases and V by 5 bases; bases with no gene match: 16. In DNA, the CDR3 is TGTGCCAGCAGCCCTCAGACAGGGGGCACTTACATCTATAGCAATCAGCCCCAGCATTTT. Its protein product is CASSPQTGGTYIYSNQPQHF.

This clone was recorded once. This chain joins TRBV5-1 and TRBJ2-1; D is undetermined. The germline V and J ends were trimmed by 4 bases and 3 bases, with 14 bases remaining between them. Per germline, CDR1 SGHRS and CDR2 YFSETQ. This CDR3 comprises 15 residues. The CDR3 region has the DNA TGCGCCAGCAGCCCCCCGGGTTTGGGCTACAATGAGCAGTTCTTC. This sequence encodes CASSPPGLGYNEQFF.

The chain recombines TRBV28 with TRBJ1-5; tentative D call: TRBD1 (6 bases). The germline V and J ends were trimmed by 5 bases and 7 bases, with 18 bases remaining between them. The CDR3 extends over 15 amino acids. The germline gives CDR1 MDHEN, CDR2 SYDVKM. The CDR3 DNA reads TGTGCCAGCAGTCGGACAAGGGGCGGGGGCCAGCCCCAGCATTTT. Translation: CASSRTRGGGQPQHF.